These 27 T cell receptor beta chains were sequenced from one sample in a study of blood T cell repertoires in COVID-19. Clones were sequenced by immunoSEQ multiplex PCR, and TCRdb holds only the in-frame ones, with some missing. This table has about 100,000 clones, around 89% appearing once. The sequenced sample consisted of peripheral blood. Every receptor here comes from a woman aged 80 or older with acute or convalescent COVID-19.

Here the CDR3 DNA reads TGTGCCAGCAGCGTAGGTGTCGGGGGACCCTACGAGCAGTACTTC. Protein product: CASSVGVGGPYEQYF. The chain recombines TRBV9 with TRBJ2-7; TRBD2 is a possible D gene (6 bases). Trimming took off 0 bases at V and 2 bases at J, with 12 bases between the two ends. Germline V gene data show CDR1 as SGDLS and CDR2 as YYNGEE. This CDR3 is 15 amino acids long.

This sequence joins TRBV4-1 and TRBJ1-1; tentatively, D is TRBD1 (6 bases). CDR3 length: 12 residues. V was cut by 1 base and J by 10 bases, with 10 bases left in between. Germline V lookup: CDR1 MGHRA, CDR2 YSYEKL. Written as DNA, the CDR3 is TGCGCCAGCAGCCAAGCCCGGGGGGCAGCTTTCTTT. Protein sequence: CASSQARGAAFF.

V and J are TRBV4-2 and TRBJ1-2; TRBD1 agrees at 7 bases. The J segment lost 1 base and the V segment lost 7 bases, leaving 9 bases of the junction unmatched. The CDR3 covers 15 residues. Germline V lookup: CDR1 LGHNA, CDR2 YNFKEQ. This CDR3 is CASTDWTGNNYGYTF. The CDR3 DNA is TGTGCCAGCACCGATTGGACAGGAAATAACTATGGCTACACCTTC.

This rearrangement joins TRBV29-1 to TRBJ1-2; D is perhaps TRBD1 (6 bases). This CDR3 spans 15 amino acids. Germline CDR1 reads SQVTM; CDR2 reads ANQGSEA. Trimming took 6 bases from V and 4 from J, leaving 21 bases between them. In DNA form, the CDR3 reads TGCAGCGTCCCCAAACCACCGGGGGGGCTCTATGGCTACACCTTC. It encodes CSVPKPPGGLYGYTF.

J is TRBJ2-7 and V is TRBV27, with TRBD2 as a possible D gene (6 bases). Germline assignment: CDR1 MNHEY and CDR2 SMNVEV (reference sequence). V lost 8 bases and J 0 bases, leaving 14 bases between the germline ends. CDR3 length: 14 residues. CDR3 nucleotide sequence: TGTGCCAGCGCGGCGGGGACCCCCTCCTACGAGCAGTACTTC. It translates to CASAAGTPSYEQYF.

The V gene is TRBV19, the J gene TRBJ2-1; the match to TRBD1 covers 10 bases. CDR3 size: 20 residues. Germline V gene lookup returns CDR1 LNHDA and CDR2 SQIVND (reference sequence). The junction had 21 bases not matched to a gene; V was cut back by 6 bases and J by 4 bases. As DNA, the CDR3 is TGTGCCAGTAGCCCAATCCCTTCTGTGGTTGGGACAGGGGCGTACAATGAGCAGTTCTTC. This codes for CASSPIPSVVGTGAYNEQFF.

In its sample, this clone was seen once. This CDR3 reads CASSEVLAPSSYNEQFF. The DNA of the CDR3 is TGTGCCAGCAGTGAAGTCCTAGCGCCGAGCTCCTACAATGAGCAGTTCTTC. V is TRBV6-1 and J is TRBJ2-1, with D possibly being TRBD2 (6 bases). There are 17 residues in the CDR3. V gave up 1 base and J gave up 0 bases, with 13 bases separating them. Germline-derived CDR1 and CDR2 are MNHNS and SASEGT.

This chain connects TRBV7-2 to TRBJ1-3, with D possibly being TRBD1 (5 bases). Looked up from germline, CDR1 is SGHTA and CDR2 is FQGNSA. CDR3 size: 13 residues. Between the trimmed V and J ends, which lost 4 bases and 3 bases, there was a span of 7 bases. CDR3 DNA: TGTGCCAGCAGCTCCCAGGGTGGAAACACCATATATTTT. This encodes CASSSQGGNTIYF. Drawing the rest from reference TRBV7-2 and TRBJ1-3, the complete variable domain is GAGVSQSPSNKVTEKGKDVELRCDPISGHTALYWYRQSLGQGLEFLIYFQGNSAPDKSGLPSDRFSAERTGGSVSTLTIQRTQQEDSAVYLCASSSQGGNTIYFGEGSWLTVV.

The gene calls are TRBV6-2 or TRBV6-3 and TRBJ1-5; TRBD1 might be the D (5 bases). Trimming left V 5 bases short and J 2 bases short, with 16 bases between. Germline CDR1 and CDR2: MNHEY and SVGEGT. The CDR3 spans 16 residues. CDR3 DNA: TGTGCCAGCAGTCGCCTTCGGGGGATGGGCAATCAGCCCCAGCATTTT. Translation gives CASSRLRGMGNQPQHF.

The J gene is TRBJ2-5, the V gene TRBV7-9, with D possibly being TRBD1 (6 bases). CDR3 length: 15 amino acids. Trimming stripped 2 bases from V and 1 base from J, with 11 bases between. Per the germline V gene, CDR1 is SEHNR and CDR2 is FQNEAQ (reference sequence). CDR3 residues: CASSLWGLLQETQYF. In DNA, the CDR3 is TGTGCCAGCAGCTTATGGGGGCTCCTCCAAGAGACCCAGTACTTC.

This rearrangement joins TRBV25-1 to TRBJ2-5; D unresolved. The CDR3 runs 13 residues. Germline V gene data show CDR1 as MGHDK and CDR2 as SYGVNS. Trimming left V 4 bases short and J 7 bases short, with 13 bases between. The CDR3 bases are TGTGCCAGCAGTGCCTTATCGTCAGGGACCCAGTACTTC. This encodes CASSALSSGTQYF.

The chain joins TRBV18 to TRBJ1-2; unclear D gene. Germline CDR1 and CDR2: KGHSH and LQKENI. The ends were cut back, 2 bases at V and 1 base at J, with 11 bases in the middle. The CDR3 is 15 amino acids. The CDR3 protein is CASSPISPDNYGYTF. As DNA, the CDR3 is TGTGCCAGCTCACCAATTTCTCCAGATAACTATGGCTACACCTTC. Full variable domain (outside the CDR3, taken from reference TRBV18 and TRBJ1-2): NAGVMQNPRHLVRRRGQEARLRCSPMKGHSHVYWYRQLPEEGLKFMVYLQKENIIDESGMPKERFSAEFPKEGPSILRIQQVVRGDSAAYFCASSPISPDNYGYTFGSGTRLTVV.

The CDR3, as DNA: TGTGCCAGCAGTCCCAATCACAGCCTCGAGCAGTACTTC. Encoded protein: CASSPNHSLEQYF. The chain recombines TRBV12-3 or TRBV12-4 with TRBJ2-7; D ambiguous. The ends were cut back, 5 bases at V and 6 bases at J, with 14 bases in the middle. CDR3 length: 13 residues.

This sequence joins TRBV18 and TRBJ2-3; 8 nucleotides agree with TRBD2. J gave up 0 bases and V 6 bases, and 8 bases lay outside the gene matches. The CDR3 runs 16 residues. Germline loops: CDR1 KGHSH, CDR2 LQKENI. DNA for the CDR3: TGTGCCAGCTCTCTCGTAGCGGGGTCTAGCACAGATACGCAGTATTTT. Its protein is CASSLVAGSSTDTQYF.

The chain carries TRBV6-2 or TRBV6-3 and TRBJ2-2; a possible D gene is TRBD2 (5 bases). The germline V gene has CDR1 MNHEY and CDR2 SVGEGT. V was clipped by 5 bases and J by 7 bases, with 20 bases between them. There are 16 residues in the CDR3. CDR3 coding DNA: TGTGCCAGCAGTGGCGAGGAGGTGTGGACCGTCGGGGAGCTGTTTTTT. Translation: CASSGEEVWTVGELFF.

The chain links TRBV6-5 to TRBJ1-1; 9 bases are a match to TRBD1. The V gene end was trimmed by 0 bases and the J gene end by 6 bases; junction bases not matched to a gene: 5. The CDR3 totals 15 residues. Germline loops: CDR1 MNHEY, CDR2 SVGAGI. DNA of the CDR3: TGTGCCAGCAGTTACTCCGGGACAGGGTTCGCTGAAGCTTTCTTT. Translation gives CASSYSGTGFAEAFF.

V gene TRBV5-5 combines with J gene TRBJ2-5, with D perhaps TRBD2 (6 bases). The V end was cut by 0 bases, the J end by 7 bases, with 13 bases between. Germline V CDR1 and CDR2: SGHKS, YYEKEE (reference sequence). The CDR3 length is 14 residues. Here the CDR3 reads CASSLVADGGTQYF. CDR3 nucleotide sequence: TGTGCCAGCAGCTTGGTGGCGGACGGGGGGACCCAGTACTTC.

This chain uses TRBV5-1 with TRBJ2-5; D is uncertain. Looked up from germline, CDR1 is SGHRS and CDR2 is YFSETQ. The CDR3 covers 16 residues. V lost 2 bases, J lost 3 bases, and 17 bases lay in between. The CDR3 coding sequence is TGCGCCAGCAGCTTTCTTAGCCAGCCCCCCAAAGAGACCCAGTACTTC. It translates to CASSFLSQPPKETQYF.

The gene calls are TRBV7-9 and TRBJ1-2; a weak D match, TRBD1 (6 bases). With 5 bases removed from V and 4 bases from J, the gap between germline ends came to 26 bases. This CDR3 spans 18 amino acids. Germline assignment: CDR1 SEHNR and CDR2 FQNEAQ (reference sequence). The CDR3 loop is CASSPGGAAGDGSYGYTF. DNA for the CDR3: TGTGCCAGCAGCCCTGGGGGCGCGGCAGGGGATGGTAGCTATGGCTACACCTTC.

Written as DNA, the CDR3 is TGTGCCAGCAGCATAGGACAGGGCGCCGGGGAGCTGTTTTTT. Its translation: CASSIGQGAGELFF. V is TRBV11-3 and J is TRBJ2-2; 8 nucleotides align to TRBD1. The CDR3 sequence is 14 residues long. Losses at the gene ends were 5 bases for V and 6 bases for J; bases not matched to a gene: 5. The germline V gene encodes CDR1 SGHNT and CDR2 YENEEA.

CDR3 bases: TGTGCCAGCAGTGAGAGCGGGGGTACTAGCACAGATACGCAGTATTTT. It encodes CASSESGGTSTDTQYF. The gene calls are TRBV6-1 and TRBJ2-3, with 8 bases lining up with TRBD2. With 3 bases clipped from V and 0 bases from J, the junction kept 5 bases outside the gene matches. The CDR3 extends over 16 amino acids. Germline V gene lookup returns CDR1 MNHNS and CDR2 SASEGT.

This chain joins TRBV7-9 and TRBJ1-1; 8 nucleotides match TRBD1. This CDR3 is 14 amino acids long. The germline gives CDR1 SEHNR, CDR2 FQNEAQ (reference sequence). The J segment lost 5 bases and the V segment lost 2 bases, leaving 4 bases of the junction unmatched. The CDR3 spells CASSLTTGGTEAFF. CDR3 sequence (DNA): TGTGCCAGCAGCTTAACAACAGGGGGAACTGAAGCTTTCTTT.

The chain employs TRBV5-5 and TRBJ2-1, with TRBD1 matching over 10 bases. V gave up 10 bases and J gave up 14 bases; unmatched junction bases: 12. Germline V lookup: CDR1 SGHKS, CDR2 YYEKEE (reference sequence). This CDR3 is 12 amino acids long. In DNA form, the CDR3 reads TGTGCCTGCCGGGACAGGGGCCTATCAAAGTTCTTC. Its translation: CACRDRGLSKFF.

V and J are TRBV25-1 and TRBJ1-6; a possible D gene is TRBD1 (6 bases). Germline CDR1 is MGHDK and CDR2 is SYGVNS. V lost 5 bases to trimming and J lost 4 bases, with 15 bases between them. This CDR3 spans 16 amino acids. The CDR3 here is CASSPPWTAYNSPLHF. Here the CDR3 DNA reads TGTGCCAGCAGTCCTCCGTGGACAGCTTATAATTCACCCCTCCACTTT.

The rearrangement joins TRBV5-4 to TRBJ1-6; TRBD1 might be the D (6 bases). The CDR3 sequence is 15 residues long. V gave up 0 bases and J gave up 6 bases, with 10 bases separating them. Looked up from germline, CDR1 is SGHNT and CDR2 is YYREEE (reference sequence). The chain's CDR3 is CASSLVGAPNSPLHF. CDR3 sequence (DNA): TGTGCCAGCAGCTTGGTGGGGGCCCCTAATTCACCCCTCCACTTT.

The DNA for the CDR3 is TGTGCCAGCAGTGAATTGGGCCGACTAGCCTCCCAAGAGACCCAGTACTTC. Amino acids: CASSELGRLASQETQYF. V gene TRBV25-1 combines with J gene TRBJ2-5, with 7 positions matching TRBD2. J gave up 1 base and V 1 base, and 9 bases lay outside the gene matches. This CDR3 region has 17 residues. Germline CDR1 is MGHDK and CDR2 is SYGVNS. The variable domain in full, with the rest retrieved from reference TRBV25-1 and TRBJ2-5, is EADIYQTPRYLVIGTGKKITLECSQTMGHDKMYWYQQDPGMELHLIHYSYGVNSTEKGDLSSESTVSRIRTEHFPLTLESARPSHTSQYLCASSELGRLASQETQYFGPGTRLLVL.

V and J are TRBV5-6 and TRBJ2-2; TRBD2 matches 12 bases. J lost 3 bases, V lost 2 bases, and 2 bases had no gene match. Germline V lookup: CDR1 SGHDT, CDR2 YYEEEE. The CDR3 spans 16 residues. The CDR3 here is CASSLLAGGYTGELFF. For the CDR3, the DNA is TGTGCCAGCAGCTTACTAGCGGGGGGATACACCGGGGAGCTGTTTTTT.